Listed below are T cell receptor beta chains from one sample, sequenced in a study of metastatic and nonmetastatic thyroid tumors. TCRdb re-analyzed the PCR reads through MiXCR. Found here are 20,000 or so clones, 28% of them singletons; the top ten hold 10%. The specimen was tumor tissue. Receptors were obtained from a female donor with papillary thyroid cancer or a benign thyroid nodule (not recorded which). Some clones in this sample may be carry-over from other donors' samples. Both conserved end residues are part of each CDR3. Each record gives: D gene, clone size, J gene, V gene, CDR3 protein, CDR3 DNA. A D gene is named only where the DNA matches it firmly. Rows give clone size only sometimes, using once, few, many, or a class for an expanded clone.

d_call: TRBD1; clone_size: .; j_call: TRBJ2-7; v_call: TRBV5-1; cdr3_aa: CASSLQGASYEQYF; cdr3_nt: TGCGCCAGCAGCTTACAGGGGGCCTCCTACGAGCAGTACTTC
d_call: .; clone_size: few; j_call: TRBJ2-7; v_call: TRBV6-1; cdr3_aa: CASRAPTGQLYEQYF; cdr3_nt: TGTGCCAGTCGGGCCCCAACGGGTCAGCTCTACGAGCAGTACTTC
d_call: .; clone_size: many; j_call: TRBJ2-1; v_call: TRBV20-1; cdr3_aa: CSARSPAYNEQFF; cdr3_nt: TGCAGTGCTAGGTCCCCGGCCTACAATGAGCAGTTCTTC
d_call: .; clone_size: medium-sized; j_call: TRBJ2-1; v_call: TRBV28; cdr3_aa: CASSFVFLGGDRYNEQFF; cdr3_nt: TGTGCCAGCAGTTTTGTGTTTTTGGGGGGCGATCGTTACAATGAGCAGTTCTTC
d_call: .; clone_size: .; j_call: TRBJ1-2; v_call: TRBV6-1; cdr3_aa: CASSEGSGSYGYTF; cdr3_nt: TGTGCCAGCAGTGAGGGATCCGGAAGCTATGGCTACACCTTC
d_call: TRBD2; clone_size: .; j_call: TRBJ2-7; v_call: TRBV6-1; cdr3_aa: CASSEFLAGLIPYEQYF; cdr3_nt: TGTGCCAGCAGTGAGTTTCTAGCGGGGTTGATCCCCTACGAGCAGTACTTC
d_call: TRBD2; clone_size: many; j_call: TRBJ2-3; v_call: TRBV2; cdr3_aa: CASSEQGTGRADTQYF; cdr3_nt: TGTGCCAGCAGTGAACAAGGGACCGGGAGGGCAGATACGCAGTATTTT
d_call: TRBD2; clone_size: .; j_call: TRBJ2-3; v_call: TRBV20-1; cdr3_aa: CGGYSGTSTDTQYF; cdr3_nt: TGCGGTGGGTATAGCGGGACTAGCACAGATACGCAGTATTTT
d_call: .; clone_size: many; j_call: TRBJ1-6; v_call: TRBV5-4; cdr3_aa: CASSTDSYNSPLHF; cdr3_nt: TGTGCCAGCAGTACAGACTCCTATAATTCACCCCTCCACTTT
d_call: .; clone_size: .; j_call: TRBJ2-1; v_call: TRBV9; cdr3_aa: CASSLDVSNEQFF; cdr3_nt: TGTGCCAGCAGCCTGGACGTTTCTAATGAGCAGTTCTTC
d_call: TRBD1; clone_size: many; j_call: TRBJ1-5; v_call: TRBV2; cdr3_aa: CASSDPLGGEQPQHF; cdr3_nt: TGTGCCAGCAGTGACCCCCTAGGGGGCGAACAGCCCCAGCATTTT
d_call: .; clone_size: .; j_call: TRBJ2-7; v_call: TRBV20-1; cdr3_aa: CSARGGLYEQYF; cdr3_nt: TGCAGTGCTAGAGGAGGCCTTTACGAGCAGTACTTC
d_call: .; clone_size: .; j_call: TRBJ2-5; v_call: TRBV6-1; cdr3_aa: CASSEGLGPQETQYF; cdr3_nt: TGTGCCAGCAGTGAAGGTCTAGGGCCCCAAGAGACCCAGTACTTC
d_call: .; clone_size: .; j_call: TRBJ2-3; v_call: TRBV2; cdr3_aa: CASSEAAGASTDTQYF; cdr3_nt: TGTGCCAGCAGTGAAGCCGCAGGGGCTAGCACAGATACGCAGTATTTT
d_call: .; clone_size: few; j_call: TRBJ2-7; v_call: TRBV6-1; cdr3_aa: CASQRELANEQYF; cdr3_nt: TGTGCCAGTCAGAGGGAGCTCGCCAATGAGCAGTACTTC
d_call: .; clone_size: .; j_call: TRBJ1-1; v_call: TRBV30; cdr3_aa: CAWSVWGRGNTEAFF; cdr3_nt: TGTGCCTGGAGTGTATGGGGTCGGGGGAACACTGAAGCTTTCTTT
d_call: .; clone_size: once; j_call: TRBJ1-3; v_call: TRBV18; cdr3_aa: CASSLTAASGNTIYF; cdr3_nt: TGTGCCAGCTCACTAACTGCAGCCTCTGGAAACACCATATATTTT
d_call: TRBD1; clone_size: medium-sized; j_call: TRBJ1-6; v_call: TRBV7-2; cdr3_aa: CASSLVTPETGRFSPLHF; cdr3_nt: TGTGCCAGCAGCTTAGTAACTCCTGAGACAGGGAGGTTTTCACCCCTCCACTTT
d_call: TRBD1; clone_size: .; j_call: TRBJ2-7; v_call: TRBV11-2; cdr3_aa: CASSSLRGREAYEQYF; cdr3_nt: TGTGCCAGCAGCTCGCTGAGGGGGCGCGAGGCCTACGAGCAGTACTTC
d_call: .; clone_size: few; j_call: TRBJ2-3; v_call: TRBV27; cdr3_aa: CASREGIIDTQYF; cdr3_nt: TGTGCCAGCAGAGAGGGTATCATAGATACGCAGTATTTT
d_call: TRBD1; clone_size: .; j_call: TRBJ2-4; v_call: TRBV20-1; cdr3_aa: CSARDRPGGPNIQYF; cdr3_nt: TGCAGTGCTAGAGATCGACCAGGGGGTCCGAACATTCAGTACTTC
d_call: .; clone_size: .; j_call: TRBJ1-3; v_call: TRBV7-2; cdr3_aa: CASSRGRISGNTIYF; cdr3_nt: TGTGCCAGCAGCCGAGGGAGGATCTCCGGAAACACCATATATTTT
d_call: .; clone_size: medium-sized; j_call: TRBJ2-7; v_call: TRBV2; cdr3_aa: CASRIQGSGEQYF; cdr3_nt: TGTGCCAGCAGGATACAGGGAAGCGGAGAGCAGTACTTC
d_call: TRBD2; clone_size: .; j_call: TRBJ2-7; v_call: TRBV20-1; cdr3_aa: CSAYTGTRGSYEQYF; cdr3_nt: TGCAGTGCTTATACCGGGACTAGAGGGTCCTACGAGCAGTACTTC
d_call: TRBD2; clone_size: medium-sized; j_call: TRBJ2-5; v_call: TRBV12-3/TRBV12-4; cdr3_aa: CASSWSLAGAVETQYF; cdr3_nt: TGTGCCAGCAGCTGGTCACTAGCGGGAGCGGTAGAGACCCAGTACTTC
d_call: .; clone_size: many; j_call: TRBJ2-1; v_call: TRBV29-1; cdr3_aa: CSVEWQFNEQFF; cdr3_nt: TGCAGCGTTGAGTGGCAATTCAATGAGCAGTTCTTC
d_call: TRBD2; clone_size: once; j_call: TRBJ2-7; v_call: TRBV20-1; cdr3_aa: CSAREGAGATSYEQYF; cdr3_nt: TGCAGTGCTAGAGAGGGAGCGGGAGCAACCTCCTACGAGCAGTACTTC
d_call: TRBD1; clone_size: many; j_call: TRBJ1-1; v_call: TRBV11-1; cdr3_aa: CASSSPTGGKNREAFF; cdr3_nt: TGTGCCAGCAGCTCCCCGACAGGGGGGAAAAACAGAGAAGCTTTCTTT
d_call: .; clone_size: many; j_call: TRBJ2-5; v_call: TRBV11-3; cdr3_aa: CASSLPGLGPPEIETQYF; cdr3_nt: TGTGCCAGCAGCTTACCCGGGTTGGGACCTCCGGAAATTGAGACCCAGTACTTC
d_call: .; clone_size: .; j_call: TRBJ2-7; v_call: TRBV6-1; cdr3_aa: CASSDGEAFEQYF; cdr3_nt: TGTGCCAGCAGCGACGGTGAGGCTTTCGAGCAGTACTTC
d_call: .; clone_size: .; j_call: TRBJ1-1; v_call: TRBV7-2; cdr3_aa: CASSLIPGSEAFF; cdr3_nt: TGTGCCAGCAGCTTAATACCAGGGTCTGAAGCTTTCTTT
d_call: TRBD1; clone_size: .; j_call: TRBJ2-5; v_call: TRBV27; cdr3_aa: CASSPLRERGLKTKYF; cdr3_nt: TGTGCCAGCAGTCCCCTCCGGGAAAGGGGGCTGAAGACCAAGTACTTC
d_call: .; clone_size: .; j_call: TRBJ1-1; v_call: TRBV30; cdr3_aa: CAWSVKLRNTEAFF; cdr3_nt: TGTGCCTGGAGTGTCAAACTGAGGAACACTGAAGCTTTCTTT
d_call: .; clone_size: .; j_call: TRBJ2-7; v_call: TRBV20-1; cdr3_aa: CSARARGWGEQYF; cdr3_nt: TGCAGTGCTAGAGCCAGGGGATGGGGCGAGCAGTACTTC
d_call: TRBD1; clone_size: .; j_call: TRBJ1-4; v_call: TRBV30; cdr3_aa: CAWNDRDEKLFF; cdr3_nt: TGTGCCTGGAATGACAGGGACGAAAAACTGTTTTTT
d_call: TRBD1; clone_size: medium-sized; j_call: TRBJ1-5; v_call: TRBV6-2/TRBV6-3; cdr3_aa: CASSGTENQPQHF; cdr3_nt: TGTGCCAGCAGCGGGACAGAAAATCAGCCCCAGCATTTT
d_call: .; clone_size: few; j_call: TRBJ1-5; v_call: TRBV24-1; cdr3_aa: CATSEYSNQPQHF; cdr3_nt: TGTGCCACCTCCGAGTACAGCAATCAGCCCCAGCATTTT
d_call: .; clone_size: many; j_call: TRBJ2-7; v_call: TRBV7-6; cdr3_aa: CASSFGPFRNYEQYF; cdr3_nt: TGTGCCAGCAGCTTTGGCCCCTTTCGTAACTACGAGCAGTACTTC
d_call: TRBD1; clone_size: .; j_call: TRBJ2-1; v_call: TRBV30; cdr3_aa: CAWSSTGSGEQFF; cdr3_nt: TGTGCCTGGAGCTCGACAGGGAGTGGTGAGCAGTTCTTC
d_call: TRBD1; clone_size: many; j_call: TRBJ2-2; v_call: TRBV30; cdr3_aa: CATWDRQTGELFF; cdr3_nt: TGTGCCACCTGGGACAGGCAGACCGGGGAGCTGTTTTTT
d_call: .; clone_size: .; j_call: TRBJ2-2; v_call: TRBV7-6; cdr3_aa: CASSHETGGFGVELFF; cdr3_nt: TGTGCCAGCAGCCACGAGACAGGTGGTTTCGGCGTGGAGCTGTTTTTT
d_call: .; clone_size: .; j_call: TRBJ2-3; v_call: TRBV6-1; cdr3_aa: CAGSRAWSPTASTGTQYF; cdr3_nt: TGTGCCGGCAGTCGCGCTTGGAGCCCAACGGCTAGCACAGGTACGCAGTATTTT
d_call: .; clone_size: many; j_call: TRBJ1-2; v_call: TRBV7-9; cdr3_aa: CASSGTGSGYGYTF; cdr3_nt: TGTGCCAGCAGCGGCACAGGGAGTGGCTATGGCTACACCTTC
d_call: TRBD1; clone_size: many; j_call: TRBJ2-7; v_call: TRBV28; cdr3_aa: CASSPGGTGSSYEQYF; cdr3_nt: TGTGCCAGCAGTCCCGGCGGGACAGGAAGCTCCTACGAGCAGTACTTC
d_call: TRBD2; clone_size: .; j_call: TRBJ2-1; v_call: TRBV20-1; cdr3_aa: CSAWTSGRTNEQFF; cdr3_nt: TGCAGTGCCTGGACTAGCGGGAGAACAAATGAGCAGTTCTTC
d_call: .; clone_size: few; j_call: TRBJ1-1; v_call: TRBV24-1; cdr3_aa: CATRENGEAFF; cdr3_nt: TGTGCCACCAGGGAAAACGGTGAAGCTTTCTTT
d_call: TRBD1; clone_size: many; j_call: TRBJ1-5; v_call: TRBV20-1; cdr3_aa: CSARDFGQGRDQPQHF; cdr3_nt: TGCAGTGCTAGAGATTTCGGACAGGGAAGGGATCAGCCCCAGCATTTT
d_call: .; clone_size: .; j_call: TRBJ1-2; v_call: TRBV30; cdr3_aa: CAWNIGSTNYGYTF; cdr3_nt: TGTGCCTGGAATATCGGGTCCACTAACTATGGCTACACCTTC
d_call: TRBD1; clone_size: .; j_call: TRBJ2-3; v_call: TRBV11-1; cdr3_aa: CASSWGTGATDTQYF; cdr3_nt: TGTGCCAGCAGCTGGGGGACAGGGGCCACAGATACGCAGTATTTT
d_call: TRBD1; clone_size: many; j_call: TRBJ1-1; v_call: TRBV29-1; cdr3_aa: CSVDWPGQRTEAFF; cdr3_nt: TGCAGCGTTGATTGGCCGGGACAGAGGACTGAAGCTTTCTTT
d_call: TRBD2; clone_size: .; j_call: TRBJ2-1; v_call: TRBV7-3; cdr3_aa: CASSPGLAGVNEQFF; cdr3_nt: TGTGCCAGCAGCCCTGGACTAGCGGGAGTGAATGAGCAGTTCTTC
d_call: .; clone_size: many; j_call: TRBJ2-2; v_call: TRBV11-3; cdr3_aa: CASSERGNTGELFF; cdr3_nt: TGTGCCAGCAGCGAACGGGGGAACACCGGGGAGCTGTTTTTT
d_call: TRBD2; clone_size: few; j_call: TRBJ2-1; v_call: TRBV11-1; cdr3_aa: CASSPLRLAGGDNEQFF; cdr3_nt: TGTGCCAGCAGCCCGCTAAGACTAGCGGGAGGGGACAATGAGCAGTTCTTC